The 8 T cell receptor beta chains reported below all come from one sample, sequenced in a study of persistence of HIV-infected CD4 T cells. Cells were stimulated with overlapping HIV-1 Gag 15-mer peptides. Responding CD4+ T cells were sorted by upregulation of both CD40 ligand and CD69. This was the immunoSEQ version 4 assay in survey mode. Clones were sequenced by immunoSEQ multiplex PCR, and TCRdb holds only the in-frame ones, with some missing. This sample has about 30,000 clones, with roughly 71% found just once. What these receptors recognize is not known. This sample comprised CD4+ T cells sorted from PBMCs after approximately 19-hour stimulation, obtained from a patient who received antiretroviral therapy. The receptors were sampled from an adult man with HIV who was CMV-seropositive.

V gene TRBV6-5 combines with J gene TRBJ1-1, with TRBD1 identical over 8 bases. The length of the CDR3 is 13 residues. V gave up 5 bases and J gave up 9 bases; unmatched junction bases: 8. The germline V gene encodes CDR1 MNHEY and CDR2 SVGAGI. The CDR3 sequence is CASSPTGDKKAFF. The DNA for the CDR3 is TGTGCCAGCAGTCCGACAGGGGATAAAAAAGCTTTCTTT.

The CDR3 sequence is CASSKRDPRLDTQYF. CDR3 in DNA: TGCGCCAGCAGCAAACGGGACCCCCGTTTAGATACGCAGTATTTT. The chain carries TRBV5-1 and TRBJ2-3, with D perhaps matching TRBD1 or TRBD2 (5 bases each). This CDR3 is 15 amino acids long. Trimming pared 4 bases from V and 5 bases from J, leaving 17 bases between. Per germline, CDR1 SGHRS and CDR2 YFSETQ.

Written as DNA, the CDR3 is TGTGCCAGCAGCCCGGGACAGGCGTTAAAGAACACTGAAGCTTTCTTT. As protein: CASSPGQALKNTEAFF. V gene TRBV3-1 (or the pseudogene TRBV3-2) combines with J gene TRBJ1-1, with 8 bases matching TRBD1. The CDR3 runs to 16 residues. Trimming cost V 4 bases and J 1 base; bases outside gene matches: 8. Looked up from germline, CDR1 is LGHDT and CDR2 is YNNKEL (reference sequence).

The V call is TRBV5-4, the J call TRBJ2-6; D gene unclear. The CDR3 loop spans 16 amino acids. Deletions cut 1 base from V and 0 bases from J, with 8 bases between. From germline, CDR1 is SGHNT and CDR2 YYREEE (reference sequence). CDR3: CASSLYSLSGANVLTF. In DNA, the CDR3 is TGTGCCAGCAGCTTGTACAGTCTCTCTGGGGCCAACGTCCTGACTTTC.

The CDR3 is CASSSLTSGGTDTQYF. The CDR3 DNA reads TGTGCCAGCTCGTCCTTGACTAGCGGGGGAACAGATACGCAGTATTTT. The rearrangement links TRBV18 to TRBJ2-3; 12 bases align to TRBD2. Per the germline V gene, CDR1 is KGHSH and CDR2 is LQKENI. Trimming cost V 6 bases and J 3 bases; bases outside gene matches: 7. The length of the CDR3 is 16 residues.

The sample holds a few counts of this clone. The chain is built from TRBV5-8 and TRBJ1-1, with TRBD1 matching over 9 bases. The ends lost 3 bases at V and 5 bases at J; junction bases unmatched: 5. Germline V lookup: CDR1 SGHTS, CDR2 YDEGEE. The CDR3 has 14 amino acids. This CDR3 is CASSYRGLGTEAFF. DNA of the CDR3: TGTGCCAGCAGCTACAGGGGGCTCGGGACTGAAGCTTTCTTT.

This chain joins TRBV6-5 and TRBJ2-1, with D uncertain. The CDR3 is made up of 15 amino acids. Germline CDR1 and CDR2: MNHEY and SVGAGI. V gave up 0 bases and J gave up 7 bases, with 13 bases separating them. The CDR3 bases are TGTGCCAGCAGTTACTCGACACATATAACGAATGAGCAGTTCTTC. The encoded protein is CASSYSTHITNEQFF.

This rearrangement joins TRBV9 to TRBJ1-3, with D possibly matching TRBD1 (6 bases). The CDR3 runs to 17 residues. Germline CDR1 SGDLS, CDR2 YYNGEE. Trimming pared 2 bases from V and 0 bases from J, leaving 15 bases between. CDR3 in DNA: TGTGCCAGCAGCGTGGGGGCGAGGGGGGACTCTGGAAACACCATATATTTT. Its translation is CASSVGARGDSGNTIYF.